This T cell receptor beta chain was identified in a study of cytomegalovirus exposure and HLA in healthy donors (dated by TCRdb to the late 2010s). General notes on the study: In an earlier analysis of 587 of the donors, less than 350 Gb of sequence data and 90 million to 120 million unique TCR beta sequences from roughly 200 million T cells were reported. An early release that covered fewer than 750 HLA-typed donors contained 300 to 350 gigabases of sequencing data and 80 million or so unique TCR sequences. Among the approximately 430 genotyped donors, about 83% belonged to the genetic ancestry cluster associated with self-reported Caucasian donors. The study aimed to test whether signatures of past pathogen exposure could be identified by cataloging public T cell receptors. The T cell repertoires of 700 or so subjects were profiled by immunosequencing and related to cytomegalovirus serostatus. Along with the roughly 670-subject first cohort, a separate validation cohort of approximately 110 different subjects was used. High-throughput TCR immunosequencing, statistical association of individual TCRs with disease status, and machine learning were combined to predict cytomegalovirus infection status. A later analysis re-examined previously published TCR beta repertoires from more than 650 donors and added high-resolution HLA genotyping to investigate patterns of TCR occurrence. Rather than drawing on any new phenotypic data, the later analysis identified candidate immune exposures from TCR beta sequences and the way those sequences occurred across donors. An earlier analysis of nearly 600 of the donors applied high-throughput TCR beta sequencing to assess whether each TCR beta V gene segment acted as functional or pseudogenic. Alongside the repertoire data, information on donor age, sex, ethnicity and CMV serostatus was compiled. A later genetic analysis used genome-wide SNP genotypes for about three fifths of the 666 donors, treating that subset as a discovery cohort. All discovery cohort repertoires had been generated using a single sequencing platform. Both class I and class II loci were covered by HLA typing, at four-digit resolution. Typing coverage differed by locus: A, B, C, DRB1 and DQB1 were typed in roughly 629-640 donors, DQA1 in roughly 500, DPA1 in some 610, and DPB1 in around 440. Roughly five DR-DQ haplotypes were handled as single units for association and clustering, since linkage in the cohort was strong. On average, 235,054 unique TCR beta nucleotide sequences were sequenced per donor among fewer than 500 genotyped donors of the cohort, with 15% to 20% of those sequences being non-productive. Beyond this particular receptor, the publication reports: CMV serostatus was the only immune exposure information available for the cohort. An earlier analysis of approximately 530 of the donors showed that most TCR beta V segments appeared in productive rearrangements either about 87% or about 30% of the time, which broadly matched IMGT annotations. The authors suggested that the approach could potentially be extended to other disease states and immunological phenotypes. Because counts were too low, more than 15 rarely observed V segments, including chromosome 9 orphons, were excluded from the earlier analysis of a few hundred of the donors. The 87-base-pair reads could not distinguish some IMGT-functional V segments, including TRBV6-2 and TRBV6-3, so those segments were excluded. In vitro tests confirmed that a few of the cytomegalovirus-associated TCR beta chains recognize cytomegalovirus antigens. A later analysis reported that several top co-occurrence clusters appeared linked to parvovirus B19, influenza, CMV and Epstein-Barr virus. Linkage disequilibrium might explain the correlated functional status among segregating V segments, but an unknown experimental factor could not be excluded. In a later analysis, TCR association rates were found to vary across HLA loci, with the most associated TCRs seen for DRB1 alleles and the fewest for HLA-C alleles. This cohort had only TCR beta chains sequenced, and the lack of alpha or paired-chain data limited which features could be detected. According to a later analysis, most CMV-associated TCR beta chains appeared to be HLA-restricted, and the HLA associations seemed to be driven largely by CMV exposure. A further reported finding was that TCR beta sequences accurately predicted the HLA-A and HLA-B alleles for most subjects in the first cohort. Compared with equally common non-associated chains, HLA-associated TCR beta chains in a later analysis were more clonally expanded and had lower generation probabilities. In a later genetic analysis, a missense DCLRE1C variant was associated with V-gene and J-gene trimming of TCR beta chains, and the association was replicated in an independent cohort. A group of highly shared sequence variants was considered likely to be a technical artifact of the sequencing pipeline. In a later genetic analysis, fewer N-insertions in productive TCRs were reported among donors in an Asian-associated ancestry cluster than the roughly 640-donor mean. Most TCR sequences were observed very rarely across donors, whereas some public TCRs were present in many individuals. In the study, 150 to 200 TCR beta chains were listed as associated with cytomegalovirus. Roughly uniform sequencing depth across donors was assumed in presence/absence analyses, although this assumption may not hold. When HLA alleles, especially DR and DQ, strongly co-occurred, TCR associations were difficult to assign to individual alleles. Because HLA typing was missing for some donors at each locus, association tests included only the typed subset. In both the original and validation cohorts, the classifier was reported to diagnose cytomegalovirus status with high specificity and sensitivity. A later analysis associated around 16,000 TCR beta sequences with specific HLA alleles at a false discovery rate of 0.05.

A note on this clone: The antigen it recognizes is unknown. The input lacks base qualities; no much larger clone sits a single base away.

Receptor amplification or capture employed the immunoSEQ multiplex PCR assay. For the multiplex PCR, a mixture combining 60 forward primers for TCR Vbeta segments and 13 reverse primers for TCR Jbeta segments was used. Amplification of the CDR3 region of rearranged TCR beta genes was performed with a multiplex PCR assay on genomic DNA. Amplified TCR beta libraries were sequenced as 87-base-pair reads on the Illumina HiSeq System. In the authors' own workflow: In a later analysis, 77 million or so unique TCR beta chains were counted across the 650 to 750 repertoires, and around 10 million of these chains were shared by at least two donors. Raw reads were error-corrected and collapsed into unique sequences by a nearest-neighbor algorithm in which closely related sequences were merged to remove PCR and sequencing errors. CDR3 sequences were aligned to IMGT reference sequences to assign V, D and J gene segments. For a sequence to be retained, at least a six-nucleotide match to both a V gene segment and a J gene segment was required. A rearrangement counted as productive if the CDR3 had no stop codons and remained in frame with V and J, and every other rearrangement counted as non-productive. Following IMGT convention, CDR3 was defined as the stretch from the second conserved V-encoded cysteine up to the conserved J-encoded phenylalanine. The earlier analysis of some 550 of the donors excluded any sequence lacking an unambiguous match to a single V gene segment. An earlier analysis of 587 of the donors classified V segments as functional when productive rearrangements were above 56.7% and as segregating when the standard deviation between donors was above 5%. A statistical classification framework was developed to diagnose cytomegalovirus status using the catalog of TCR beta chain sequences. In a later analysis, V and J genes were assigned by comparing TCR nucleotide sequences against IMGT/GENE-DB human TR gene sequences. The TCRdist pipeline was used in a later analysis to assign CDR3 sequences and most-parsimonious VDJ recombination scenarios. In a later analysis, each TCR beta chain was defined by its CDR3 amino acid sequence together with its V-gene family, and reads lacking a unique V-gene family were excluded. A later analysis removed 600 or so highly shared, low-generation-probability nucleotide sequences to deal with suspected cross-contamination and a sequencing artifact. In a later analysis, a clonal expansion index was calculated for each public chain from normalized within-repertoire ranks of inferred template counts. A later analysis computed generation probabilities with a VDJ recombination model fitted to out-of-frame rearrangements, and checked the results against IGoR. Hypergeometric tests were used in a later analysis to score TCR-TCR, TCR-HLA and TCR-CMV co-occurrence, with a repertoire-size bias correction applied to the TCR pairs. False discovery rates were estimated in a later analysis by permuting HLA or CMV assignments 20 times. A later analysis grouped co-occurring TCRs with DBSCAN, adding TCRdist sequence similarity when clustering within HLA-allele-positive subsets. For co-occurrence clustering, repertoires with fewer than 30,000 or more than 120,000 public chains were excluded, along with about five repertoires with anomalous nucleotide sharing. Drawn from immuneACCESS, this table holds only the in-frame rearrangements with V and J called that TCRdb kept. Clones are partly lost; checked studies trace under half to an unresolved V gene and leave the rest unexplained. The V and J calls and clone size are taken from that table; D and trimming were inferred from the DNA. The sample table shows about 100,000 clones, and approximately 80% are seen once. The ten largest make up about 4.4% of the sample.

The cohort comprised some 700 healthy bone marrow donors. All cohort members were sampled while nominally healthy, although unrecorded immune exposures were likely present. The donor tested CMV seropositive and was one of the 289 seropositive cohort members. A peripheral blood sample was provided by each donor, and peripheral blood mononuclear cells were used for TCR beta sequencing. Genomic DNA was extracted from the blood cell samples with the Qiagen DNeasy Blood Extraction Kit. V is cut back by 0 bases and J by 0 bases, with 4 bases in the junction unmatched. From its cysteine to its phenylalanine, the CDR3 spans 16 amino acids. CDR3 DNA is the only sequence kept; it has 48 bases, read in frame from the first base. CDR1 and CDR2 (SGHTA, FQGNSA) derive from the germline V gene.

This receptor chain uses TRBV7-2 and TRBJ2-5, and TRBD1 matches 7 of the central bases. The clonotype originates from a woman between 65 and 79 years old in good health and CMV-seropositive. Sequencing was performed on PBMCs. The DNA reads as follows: TGTGCCAGCAGCTTAGCCTCGACAGGGTACCAAGAGACCCAGTACTTC. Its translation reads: CASSLASTGYQETQYF.